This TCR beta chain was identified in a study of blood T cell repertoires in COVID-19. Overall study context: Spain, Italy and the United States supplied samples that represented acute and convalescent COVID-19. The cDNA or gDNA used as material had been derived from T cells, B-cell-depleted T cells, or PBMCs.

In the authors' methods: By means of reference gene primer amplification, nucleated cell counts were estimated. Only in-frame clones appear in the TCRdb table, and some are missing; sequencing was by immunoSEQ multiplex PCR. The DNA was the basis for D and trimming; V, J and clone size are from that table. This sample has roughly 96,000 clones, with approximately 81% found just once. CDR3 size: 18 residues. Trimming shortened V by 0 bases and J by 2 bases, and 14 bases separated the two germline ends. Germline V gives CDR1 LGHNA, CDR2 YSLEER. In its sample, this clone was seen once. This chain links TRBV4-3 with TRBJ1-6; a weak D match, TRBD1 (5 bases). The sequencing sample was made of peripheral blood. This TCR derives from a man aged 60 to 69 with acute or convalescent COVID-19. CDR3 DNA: TGCGCCAGCAGCCAAGAAGGGGAAGGAATCGCCTATAATTCACCCCTCCACTTT. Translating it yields CASSQEGEGIAYNSPLHF.